This TCR beta chain was captured by sequencing in a study of T cell responses to AZD1222 COVID-19 vaccine. Study results and limitations: Researchers took repertoire samples only after the peak T cell response had come. Donors, mostly white British, included more females; clonal diversity was possibly underestimated. Spike-specific TCR breadth and depth were elevated following two AZD1222 doses. Nearly half of unique spike-specific TCRs reportedly avoided B.1.351 and B.1.1.7 mutated regions.

TCRdb's copy holds only in-frame clones and misses some; the assay was immunoSEQ multiplex PCR. The profile covers 50,000 to 85,000 clones, with 70% to 80% appearing a single time and about a quarter taken by the ten largest. V shed 3 bases and J shed 0 bases, with 8 bases lying between them. Germline CDR1 reads MNHEY; CDR2 reads SMNVEV (reference sequence). This CDR3 spans 15 amino acids. There are a few counts of this clone. The antigen is undetermined. The sequence was obtained from an adult in good health. Here the sequenced sample was peripheral blood, taken on day 0 of MenACWY control vaccination. The chain carries TRBV27 and TRBJ1-4; D unresolved. CDR3 sequence: CASSFQSATNEKLFF. CDR3 sequence (DNA): TGTGCCAGCAGTTTCCAGTCAGCAACTAATGAAAAACTGTTTTTT. The whole variable domain, filled in from reference TRBV27 and TRBJ1-4, reads EAQVTQNPRYLITVTGKKLTVTCSQNMNHEYMSWYRQDPGLGLRQIYYSMNVEVTDKGDVPEGYKVSRKEKRNFPLILESPSPNQTSLYFCASSFQSATNEKLFFGSGTQLSVL.